The 29 T cell receptor beta chains presented below share a single source sample, sequenced in a study of spatial heterogeneity in lung cancer. One entry per CDR3 protein results from TCRdb running MiXCR on the 5' RACE reads. The data hold approximately 56,000 distinct CDR3 sequences, with 7.4% observed a single time. As to time point: blood at routine non-recurrence follow-up after resection. Frozen PBMC, nontumor lung or tumor provided whole RNA, which was sequenced unsorted. Material: PBMCs, obtained at follow-up. The receptors were gathered from a female donor with early-stage non-small cell lung cancer.

This clonotype was counted ten times or more. The rearrangement uses TRBV5-1 and TRBJ2-5; D might be TRBD2 (6 bases). This CDR3 has 15 residues. Germline assignment: CDR1 SGHRS and CDR2 YFSETQ. Trimming removed 0 bases from V and 5 bases from J, with 14 bases in between. CDR3 loop: CASSLAEAGLETQYF. CDR3 sequence (DNA): TGCGCCAGCAGCTTGGCCGAGGCGGGGCTGGAGACCCAGTACTTC.

A few counts support this clonotype. The rearrangement links TRBV4-2 to TRBJ2-5, with 9 bases identical to TRBD2. Germline V CDR1 and CDR2: LGHNA, YNFKEQ. This CDR3 has 16 amino acids. V trimming: 3 bases; J trimming: 1 base; junction bases outside the gene matches: 6. The CDR3 region has the DNA TGTGCCAGCAGCCAGGAGAGCGGGGGGTTCCAAGAGACCCAGTACTTC. Translating it yields CASSQESGGFQETQYF.

This chain links TRBV5-8 with TRBJ2-1; D uncertain. This CDR3 is built from 12 residues. The V gene's germline CDR1 is SGHTS and CDR2 YDEGEE. Trimming removed 4 bases at V and 9 bases at J, with 11 bases between. The CDR3 bases are TGTGCCAGCAGCCCACGGCGAGGTGAGCAGTTCTTC. It translates to CASSPRRGEQFF.

Concerning this clonotype: Its ends do not fully match the called genes, so a read error is possible. The J gene is TRBJ1-1, the V gene TRBV11-2, with 7 bases aligning to TRBD1. The CDR3 totals 15 residues. CDR1 is SGHAT and CDR2 is FQNNGV in the germline V gene. The CDR3 DNA reads as TGTGCCAGCAGCAGCAGGGGGTCTTTGAACCCTGAAGCTTTCTTT. Translation gives CASSSRGSLNPEAFF.

There are a few counts of this clonotype. V and J are TRBV6-6 and TRBJ2-3; D may be TRBD1 (6 bases). Germline assignment: CDR1 MNHNY and CDR2 SVGAGI (reference sequence). The CDR3 is 15 amino acids. With 2 bases removed from V and 0 bases from J, the gap between germline ends came to 9 bases. The CDR3 reads CASSYKGQSTDTQYF. The DNA for the CDR3 is TGTGCCAGCAGTTACAAAGGACAGAGCACAGATACGCAGTATTTT.

The chain combines TRBV18 with TRBJ2-7, with 7 bases matching TRBD1. Germline CDR1 reads KGHSH; CDR2 reads LQKENI. This CDR3 is 15 amino acids long. Losses at the gene ends were 3 bases for V and 4 bases for J; bases not matched to a gene: 9. CDR3 bases: TGTGCCAGCTCACCGTCAATAGGGACAGCGTACGAGCAGTACTTC. It encodes CASSPSIGTAYEQYF. The entire variable domain, with the rest obtained from reference TRBV18 and TRBJ2-7, is as follows: NAGVMQNPRHLVRRRGQEARLRCSPMKGHSHVYWYRQLPEEGLKFMVYLQKENIIDESGMPKERFSAEFPKEGPSILRIQQVVRGDSAAYFCASSPSIGTAYEQYFGPGTRLTVT.

The chain combines TRBV6-2 or TRBV6-3 with TRBJ2-7; D perhaps matches TRBD2 (7 bases). Germline CDR1 reads MNHEY; CDR2 reads SVGEGT. The CDR3 is 15 residues long. Trimming shortened V by 4 bases and J by 2 bases, and 15 bases separated the two germline ends. This CDR3 is CASSSAGGGTYEQYF. The CDR3 DNA is TGTGCCAGCAGTTCCGCGGGCGGGGGCACCTACGAGCAGTACTTC.

The chain carries TRBV20-1 and TRBJ1-2, with 10 bases aligning to TRBD1. Germline CDR1 DFQATT, CDR2 SNEGSKA (reference sequence). The CDR3 is 13 amino acids. J lost 4 bases, V lost 5 bases, and 4 bases had no gene match. CDR3: CSAWGQGTYGYTF. Written as DNA, the CDR3 is TGCAGTGCTTGGGGACAGGGGACCTATGGCTACACCTTC.

Many counts were recorded for this clonotype. V is TRBV6-5 and J is TRBJ1-2; 7 nucleotides line up with TRBD1. The CDR3 has 14 amino acids. After removal of 4 bases from V and 8 bases from J, the junction contained 10 bases not matched to a gene. Germline V lookup: CDR1 MNHEY, CDR2 SVGAGI. CDR3 in DNA: TGTGCCAGCAGTTCCACCGGGACAGCGTCGGGCTACACCTTC. Translating it yields CASSSTGTASGYTF.

The V call is TRBV4-1, the J call TRBJ1-3, with 7 bases that match TRBD1. The CDR3 is made up of 15 amino acids. V dropped 6 bases and J dropped 2; count of bases not matched to a gene: 7. Germline V gene data show CDR1 as MGHRA and CDR2 as YSYEKL. CDR3 in amino acids: CASREGQQTGNTIYF. The DNA of the CDR3 is TGCGCCAGCAGGGAGGGACAGCAAACTGGAAACACCATATATTTT.

The rearrangement joins TRBV5-5 to TRBJ1-1; the match to TRBD1 covers 7 bases. The V gene's germline CDR1 is SGHKS and CDR2 YYEKEE (reference sequence). The length of the CDR3 is 15 residues. V dropped 4 bases and J dropped 6; count of bases not matched to a gene: 12. In DNA, the CDR3 is TGTGCCAGCAGCCCCCGGGGACAGCTAGACGCTGAAGCTTTCTTT. Translated, it gives CASSPRGQLDAEAFF.

This sequence joins TRBV15 and TRBJ2-7, with D tentatively TRBD1 or TRBD2 (5 bases each). V was trimmed by 0 bases and J by 9 bases, leaving 12 bases between them. The germline V gene has CDR1 LNHNV and CDR2 YYDKDF (reference sequence). CDR3 length equals 13 residues. CDR3 sequence reads: CATSRDLGGWQYF. CDR3 nucleotides: TGTGCCACCAGCAGAGATCTTGGGGGATGGCAGTACTTC.

This clonotype was seen at least ten times. The chain carries TRBV7-6 and TRBJ1-1; tentative D call: TRBD1 (5 bases). Trimming pared 5 bases from V and 8 bases from J, leaving 18 bases between. The CDR3 spans 14 residues. Per germline, CDR1 SGHVS and CDR2 FNYEAQ. The CDR3, as DNA: TGTGCCAGCAGCCGCACGGAGGGGCGATTGGAAGCTTTCTTT. Protein product: CASSRTEGRLEAFF.

This clonotype was picked up many times. The rearrangement joins TRBV2 to TRBJ1-5; 9 bases align to TRBD1. With V trimmed by 9 bases and J by 4 bases, 7 bases remained unmatched. CDR1 is SNHLY and CDR2 is FYNNEI in the germline V gene. The CDR3 loop spans 14 amino acids. CDR3 in DNA: TGTGCCAGTCAGGGACAGGGTGGAAATCAGCCCCAGCATTTT. Protein product: CASQGQGGNQPQHF.

This clonotype was observed at least ten times. V is TRBV11-3 and J is TRBJ2-5; D perhaps matches TRBD1 (5 bases). The CDR3 loop spans 13 amino acids. Per germline, CDR1 SGHNT and CDR2 YENEEA. Trimming removed 5 bases at V and 2 bases at J, with 9 bases between. The CDR3 DNA is TGTGCCAGCAGCCTGGGGCTTCAAGAGACCCAGTACTTC. Residues: CASSLGLQETQYF.

The rearrangement links TRBV6-6 to TRBJ2-1; TRBD2 aligns across 8 bases. Germline CDR1 is MNHNY and CDR2 is SVGAGI (reference sequence). The CDR3 is 18 amino acids. Trimming removed 2 bases from V and 6 bases from J; junction bases left unmatched: 15. CDR3 DNA: TGTGCCAGCAGTTACGCCCACGTGAGAGCGGGGGACTCCAATGAGCAGTTCTTC. Translated, it gives CASSYAHVRAGDSNEQFF.

The J gene is TRBJ2-4, the V gene TRBV29-1, with unresolved D. CDR3 size: 13 residues. V was shortened by 2 bases and J by 1 base, with 6 bases between the two germline ends. Looked up from germline, CDR1 is SQVTM and CDR2 is ANQGSEA. The CDR3: CSVEQDAKNIQYF. The CDR3 nucleotides are TGCAGCGTTGAACAGGATGCCAAAAACATTCAGTACTTC.

The chain recombines TRBV3-1 with TRBJ2-4, with D unclear. The V end was cut by 0 bases, the J end by 8 bases, with 8 bases between. The CDR3 runs 13 residues. In germline, CDR1 is LGHDT, CDR2 YNNKEL (reference sequence). The CDR3 DNA is TGTGCCAGCAGCCAAGACGTGGACGACATTCAGTACTTC. It is translated as CASSQDVDDIQYF.

This clonotype has a count of ten or more. The chain employs TRBV18 and TRBJ1-5; TRBD1 agrees at 7 bases. The CDR3 runs 16 residues. Per germline, CDR1 KGHSH and CDR2 LQKENI. J gave up 2 bases and V 0 bases, and 4 bases lay outside the gene matches. CDR3 region: CASSPPRDRGNQPQHF. The CDR3 coding sequence is TGTGCCAGCTCACCACCCCGGGACAGAGGCAATCAGCCCCAGCATTTT. Variable domain in full (rest from reference TRBV18 and TRBJ1-5): NAGVMQNPRHLVRRRGQEARLRCSPMKGHSHVYWYRQLPEEGLKFMVYLQKENIIDESGMPKERFSAEFPKEGPSILRIQQVVRGDSAAYFCASSPPRDRGNQPQHFGDGTRLSIL.

Ten or more counts support this clonotype. The V and J genes are TRBV29-1 and TRBJ1-5, with a possible D match to TRBD1 (5 bases). Trimming pared 0 bases from V and 7 bases from J, leaving 10 bases between. Germline V gene data show CDR1 as SQVTM and CDR2 as ANQGSEA. The CDR3 contains 13 residues. DNA for the CDR3: TGCAGCGTTGAAGAAGGGGTGGACCAGCCCCAGCATTTT. Translating gives CSVEEGVDQPQHF.

This clonotype was seen ten or more times. The J gene is TRBJ2-7, the V gene TRBV15; D may be TRBD1 (6 bases). The germline V gene encodes CDR1 LNHNV and CDR2 YYDKDF (reference sequence). The length of the CDR3 is 16 residues. V lost 0 bases and J 5 bases, leaving 17 bases between the germline ends. Here the CDR3 reads CATSRDFQGNFDEQYF. In DNA form, the CDR3 reads TGTGCCACCAGCAGAGATTTTCAGGGGAATTTTGACGAGCAGTACTTC.

This clonotype has a handful of counts. This chain links TRBV13 with TRBJ2-1; tentatively, D is TRBD1 or TRBD2 (5 bases each). CDR1 and CDR2 (germline): PRHDT, FYEKMQ (reference sequence). Trimming took off 10 bases at V and 5 bases at J, with 27 bases between the two ends. This CDR3 comprises 17 residues. CDR3 sequence (DNA): TGTGCCACCGCTCGGGCCCAGGGAGCTTTCTTTGACAATGAGCAGTTCTTC. Translation gives CATARAQGAFFDNEQFF. Looking up the rest from reference TRBV13 and TRBJ2-1 gives the full variable domain: AAGVIQSPRHLIKEKRETATLKCYPIPRHDTVYWYQQGPGQDPQFLISFYEKMQSDKGSIPDRFSAQQFSDYHSELNMSSLELGDSALYFCATARAQGAFFDNEQFFGPGTRLTVL.

The rearrangement links TRBV28 to TRBJ2-7; the D gene is possibly TRBD1 (6 bases). The CDR3 is 14 amino acids. The V and J ends lost 5 bases and 0 bases respectively, with 11 bases between them. CDR1 is MDHEN and CDR2 is SYDVKM in the germline V gene. CDR3 loop: CASSTSQGSYEQYF. The CDR3 DNA follows: TGTGCCAGCAGTACCTCACAGGGCTCCTACGAGCAGTACTTC.

Concerning this clonotype itself: An end of the junction differs from the germline gene, which may be a read error. J is TRBJ1-1 and V is TRBV7-9; D remains ambiguous. The CDR3 has 14 residues. Germline V gives CDR1 SEHNR, CDR2 FQNEAQ (reference sequence). CDR3: CVSSSRILNTEAFF. CDR3 nucleotide sequence: TGTGTCAGCAGCTCCCGTATCCTGAACACTGAAGCTTTCTTT. The variable domain in full, with the rest retrieved from reference TRBV7-9 and TRBJ1-1, is DTGVSQNPRHKITKRGQNVTFRCDPISEHNRLYWYRQTLGQGPEFLTYFQNEAQLEKSRLLSDRFSAERPKGSFSTLEIQRTEQGDSAMYLCVSSSRILNTEAFFGQGTRLTVV.

This clonotype showed up just a few times. The chain carries TRBV3-1 and TRBJ1-6, with a possible D match to TRBD1 (6 bases). The CDR3 covers 15 residues. CDR1 is LGHDT and CDR2 is YNNKEL in the germline V gene (reference sequence). Between the trimmed V and J ends, which lost 10 bases and 0 bases, there was a span of 13 bases. DNA for the CDR3: TGTGCCACCGGAACAGGGAGCTCCTATAATTCACCCCTCCACTTT. It is translated as CATGTGSSYNSPLHF.

This clonotype appeared a few times. The chain joins TRBV11-2 to TRBJ1-1; maybe TRBD1 (5 bases). CDR1 is SGHAT and CDR2 is FQNNGV in the germline V gene. V lost 5 bases and J 5 bases, leaving 6 bases between the germline ends. This CDR3 has 11 amino acids. CDR3 coding DNA: TGTGCCAGCAGCGCAGGGACTGAAGCTTTCTTT. Translation: CASSAGTEAFF.

This clonotype has more than one count but fewer than ten. This rearrangement joins TRBV5-1 to TRBJ1-1; no clear D gene. This CDR3 region has 13 residues. With 0 bases removed from V and 0 bases from J, the gap between germline ends came to 3 bases. Germline V CDR1 and CDR2: SGHRS, YFSETQ. The CDR3 sequence is CASSLEVNTEAFF. DNA for the CDR3: TGCGCCAGCAGCTTGGAGGTGAACACTGAAGCTTTCTTT.

This clonotype was detected a few times. The chain combines TRBV6-5 with TRBJ2-3; the match to TRBD1 covers 7 bases. The CDR3 spans 20 residues. With 5 bases clipped from V and 1 base from J, the junction kept 21 bases outside the gene matches. Germline V CDR1 and CDR2: MNHEY, SVGAGI. The CDR3 spells CASSSLGDSFGTVGTDTQYF. Written as DNA, the CDR3 is TGTGCCAGCAGTAGTTTAGGCGACAGCTTTGGGACAGTTGGCACAGATACGCAGTATTTT.

This chain connects TRBV10-3 to TRBJ2-7; the match to TRBD2 covers 7 bases. V was clipped by 2 bases and J by 3 bases; unmatched bases: 4. The CDR3 length is 14 residues. From germline, CDR1 is ENHRY and CDR2 SYGVKD. The CDR3, as DNA: TGTGCCATCAGTGAGGGTCGCGGGGGCTACGAGCAGTACTTC. This codes for CAISEGRGGYEQYF.